This paragraph reports one T cell receptor beta chain. Antigen unknown. The sample comes from a study of T-cell memory formation after mild COVID-19. Study-level findings and limits: Mainly in CM and EM were contracting CD4+ clones; CD8+ were in EMRA. The study found balanced CD4/CD8 in clones contracting day 15 to 85 and a CD4+ lean in later expanders. That cross-reactive memory joined was suggested by some responding clones appearing in pre-infection memory.

5'RACE primed from the constant segment yielded TCR alpha and TCR beta cDNA libraries bearing sample barcodes and UMIs. TCRdb reanalysed the 5' RACE reads using MiXCR and keeps one entry per CDR3 protein. The sample has around 400,000 distinct CDR3 sequences, more than 20% seen once. CDR1 and CDR2 from the germline V gene are MRHNA and SNTAGT. The trim removed 6 bases at V and 9 bases at J, leaving 7 bases unmatched. The CDR3 runs 14 residues. The specimen sequenced was PBMCs or a T cell subset sorted from them (not recorded which). The chain uses TRBV6-4 and TRBJ1-6, with 8 positions matching TRBD1. The receptor comes from an adult woman who had mild COVID-19 (a few samples of this study predate the infection). Cell type and time point are not known. CDR3 sequence: CASSRDRGGSPLHF. The CDR3 coding sequence is TGTGCCAGCAGCCGCGACAGGGGAGGTTCACCCCTCCACTTT.